Following are 21 T cell receptor beta chains from one sample sequenced in a study of blood T cell repertoires in COVID-19. The data were produced by immunoSEQ multiplex PCR, yet TCRdb's version contains in-frame clones alone and is incomplete. The sample lists about 180,000 clones, around 88% seen once, with roughly 4.2% in the top ten. Sequencing was carried out using peripheral blood. Every receptor here comes from a woman younger than 45 with acute or convalescent COVID-19.

CDR3 sequence (DNA): TGTGCCAGCAGTTTCGCAGGGAACTATGGCTACACCTTC. Its protein product is CASSFAGNYGYTF. This rearrangement joins TRBV6-5 to TRBJ1-2; D possibly corresponds to TRBD1 (5 bases). Germline lookup yields CDR1 MNHEY and CDR2 SVGAGI. The CDR3 has 13 amino acids. V was clipped by 4 bases and J by 2 bases, with 8 bases between them.

The rearrangement uses TRBV15 and TRBJ1-1, with D possibly being TRBD1 (6 bases). Germline V gene lookup returns CDR1 LNHNV and CDR2 YYDKDF (reference sequence). V was shortened by 4 bases and J by 1 base, with 13 bases between the two germline ends. The CDR3 is 15 residues long. The CDR3 region is CATSTYRDGNTEAFF. The CDR3 region has the DNA TGTGCCACCAGCACCTACAGGGATGGGAACACTGAAGCTTTCTTT.

V is TRBV5-1 and J is TRBJ1-6, with D tentatively TRBD1 (6 bases). V gave up 4 bases and J gave up 0 bases, with 11 bases separating them. Germline V gene sequence: CDR1 SGHRS, CDR2 YFSETQ. The CDR3 contains 16 residues. The CDR3 protein is CASSPTGVSYNSPLHF. The CDR3 DNA is TGCGCCAGCAGCCCGACAGGAGTCTCCTATAATTCACCCCTCCACTTT.

The chain has TRBV6-4 and TRBJ2-1; weak D call: TRBD2 (6 bases). Trimming shortened V by 6 bases and J by 7 bases, and 19 bases separated the two germline ends. Germline CDR1 and CDR2: MRHNA and SNTAGT. CDR3 length: 15 amino acids. This CDR3 is CASSTQGGGTNEQFF. The CDR3 DNA reads TGTGCCAGCAGCACTCAGGGAGGCGGAACAAATGAGCAGTTCTTC.

The rearrangement joins TRBV15 to TRBJ2-7; D might be TRBD1 (6 bases). Trimming cost V 4 bases and J 7 bases, with 8 bases left between them. In germline, CDR1 is LNHNV, CDR2 YYDKDF (reference sequence). The CDR3 consists of 11 residues. CDR3 DNA sequence: TGTGCCACCAGCACTAGGGGGGAGCAGTACTTC. It encodes CATSTRGEQYF.

The chain links TRBV3-1 (or the pseudogene TRBV3-2) to TRBJ1-2; D is unresolved. Per the germline V gene, CDR1 is LGHDT and CDR2 is YNNKEL (reference sequence). The germline V and J ends were trimmed by 0 bases and 8 bases, with 7 bases remaining between them. CDR3 size: 12 residues. Written as DNA, the CDR3 is TGTGCCAGCAGCCAAGATCTGGGCGGCTACACCTTC. This gives the protein CASSQDLGGYTF.

The J gene is TRBJ1-6, the V gene TRBV3-1 (or the pseudogene TRBV3-2); no clear D gene. The germline V gene encodes CDR1 LGHDT and CDR2 YNNKEL (reference sequence). The CDR3 spans 11 residues. The V gene lost 9 bases and the J gene lost 10 bases, with 10 bases spanning the gap. In DNA form, the CDR3 reads TGTGCCAGTTCCCGGGGATCACCCCTCCACTTT. This sequence encodes CASSRGSPLHF.

The chain has TRBV10-3 and TRBJ1-2; a possible D gene is TRBD1 (5 bases). This CDR3 contains 10 residues. Per germline, CDR1 ENHRY and CDR2 SYGVKD. V lost 7 bases and J 8 bases, leaving 8 bases between the germline ends. The CDR3 protein is CAITRVGYTF. CDR3 DNA sequence: TGTGCCATCACCAGGGTAGGCTACACCTTC.

The J gene is TRBJ2-3, the V gene TRBV30, with a tentative D call TRBD2 (5 bases). Per germline, CDR1 GTSNPN and CDR2 SVGIG (reference sequence). V lost 2 bases and J lost 6, with 6 bases in between. CDR3 size: 11 residues. The CDR3 is CAWSTGDTQYF. In nucleotides, the CDR3 is TGTGCCTGGAGTACGGGGGATACGCAGTATTTT. Variable domain in full (rest from reference TRBV30 and TRBJ2-3): SQTIHQWPATLVQPVGSPLSLECTVEGTSNPNLYWYRQAAGRGLQLLFYSVGIGQISSEVPQNLSASRPQDRQFILSSKKLLLSDSGFYLCAWSTGDTQYFGPGTRLTVL.

In this sample, this clone turned up a few times. V and J are TRBV20-1 and TRBJ2-2; 7 nucleotides agree with TRBD1. The junction had 2 bases not matched to a gene; V was cut back by 3 bases and J by 1 base. The V gene's germline CDR1 is DFQATT and CDR2 SNEGSKA (reference sequence). The CDR3 is made up of 14 amino acids. The CDR3 loop is CSASRTGNTGELFF. The DNA of the CDR3 is TGCAGTGCTAGTCGGACAGGGAACACCGGGGAGCTGTTTTTT.

This sequence joins TRBV2 and TRBJ2-1; 9 nucleotides line up with TRBD2. V shed 0 bases and J 8 bases; nucleotides not matched to a gene: 17. From germline, CDR1 is SNHLY and CDR2 FYNNEI. This CDR3 spans 19 amino acids. DNA of the CDR3: TGTGCCAGCAGTGAAGCGCTGGGCTTTATGGGGACTAGCAGTCATGAGCAGTTCTTC. This gives the protein CASSEALGFMGTSSHEQFF.

This rearrangement joins TRBV2 to TRBJ2-1; D not certain. The CDR3 has 11 amino acids. Germline values: CDR1 SNHLY, CDR2 FYNNEI. Trimming removed 1 base from V and 10 bases from J, with 5 bases in between. Here the CDR3 DNA reads TGTGCCAGCAGTGAAGGGCACGAGCAGTTCTTC. This codes for CASSEGHEQFF.

The chain recombines TRBV5-3 with TRBJ1-5; 7 bases are a match to TRBD1. TRBV5-3 carries the ORF label, with uncertain function. The CDR3 consists of 15 residues. Losses at the gene ends were 7 bases for V and 5 bases for J; bases not matched to a gene: 12. The CDR3, as DNA: TGTGCCAGAGTCGGTCCGGGACAGATTTATCAGCCCCAGCATTTT. It encodes CARVGPGQIYQPQHF.

This clone was observed a single time. V and J are TRBV11-2 and TRBJ2-1, with D possibly matching TRBD1 (5 bases). The CDR3 is 18 amino acids. Germline CDR1 is SGHAT and CDR2 is FQNNGV. Deletions cut 6 bases from V and 5 bases from J, with 26 bases between. The DNA for the CDR3 is TGTGCCAGCAGACGAGCGAGACTTGGGGTAAAAGGGGACAATGAGCAGTTCTTC. This codes for CASRRARLGVKGDNEQFF.

This clone appeared a single time. The chain uses TRBV10-3 and TRBJ2-1; 10 nucleotides agree with TRBD1. Trimming at V came to 4 bases and at J to 9 bases, leaving 9 bases not matched to a gene. The CDR3 runs 15 residues. CDR1 ENHRY and CDR2 SYGVKD come from the germline V gene. The CDR3 spells CAISGLPTGGIEQFF. CDR3 in DNA: TGTGCCATCAGTGGGCTTCCGACAGGGGGCATTGAGCAGTTCTTC.

This rearrangement joins TRBV5-6 to TRBJ1-1; D is unclear. The CDR3 is made up of 14 amino acids. Germline V gives CDR1 SGHDT, CDR2 YYEEEE. V dropped 1 base and J dropped 0 bases, with 7 bases sitting between them. In DNA form, the CDR3 reads TGTGCCAGCAGCTTGCCTAGCATGAACACTGAAGCTTTCTTT. Amino acids: CASSLPSMNTEAFF.

The rearrangement uses TRBV5-5 and TRBJ2-5, with D perhaps matching TRBD1 (6 bases). The germline V and J ends were trimmed by 0 bases and 3 bases, with 9 bases remaining between them. This CDR3 has 14 amino acids. CDR1 is SGHKS and CDR2 is YYEKEE in the germline V gene (reference sequence). Here the CDR3 DNA reads TGTGCCAGCAGCTTGGCCGCAGGGGAAGAGACCCAGTACTTC. It translates to CASSLAAGEETQYF.

This clone has only one observation. The chain joins TRBV9 to TRBJ1-2, with a possible D match to TRBD1 (5 bases). With 0 bases removed from V and 2 bases from J, the gap between germline ends came to 11 bases. This CDR3 contains 15 residues. CDR1 SGDLS and CDR2 YYNGEE come from the germline V gene. The CDR3 DNA sequence: TGTGCCAGCAGCGTAGGGGGGAGGGCGAACTATGGCTACACCTTC. It is translated as CASSVGGRANYGYTF.

The rearrangement links TRBV28 to TRBJ1-2, with unresolved D. The germline V gene has CDR1 MDHEN and CDR2 SYDVKM. The CDR3 runs 13 residues. Trimming took 5 bases from V and 8 from J, leaving 15 bases between them. The chain's CDR3 is CASSPLMYTGYTF. The DNA for the CDR3 is TGTGCCAGCAGTCCCCTCATGTACACGGGCTACACCTTC.

The chain uses TRBV28 and TRBJ1-1; D uncertain. There are 8 residues in the CDR3. V lost 7 bases and J lost 10, with 4 bases in between. Germline V gene sequence: CDR1 MDHEN, CDR2 SYDVKM. The CDR3 DNA is TGTGCCAGCACGGGAGCTTTCTTT. This encodes CASTGAFF.

This chain uses TRBV6-5 with TRBJ1-3, with 9 bases aligning to TRBD1. The CDR3 covers 14 residues. With 5 bases clipped from V and 8 bases from J, the junction kept 7 bases outside the gene matches. Germline assignment: CDR1 MNHEY and CDR2 SVGAGI. DNA of the CDR3: TGTGCCAGCAGTCTCCAGGGACAGGGAGACACCATATATTTT. Its protein product is CASSLQGQGDTIYF.